Listed below are T cell receptor beta chains from one sample, sequenced in a study of cytomegalovirus exposure and HLA in healthy donors. Profiling relied on immunoSEQ multiplex PCR, and the TCRdb table lists in-frame clones only, not all of them. The sample carries 63,000 or so clones, around 70% recorded once. Sequencing was performed on PBMCs. These TCRs come from a woman under 40 in good health and CMV-seropositive. The CDR3 runs from the conserved cysteine through the conserved F or W. Fields, in order: D gene, CDR3 length, clone size, J gene, V gene, CDR3 protein, CDR3 DNA. D genes are given only for firm matches. A row's size may be missing; if present it is once, few, many or a size class.

TRBD2 | 13 | . | TRBJ2-7 | TRBV29-1 | CSVGSGTAYEQYF | TGCAGCGTTGGTAGCGGGACCGCCTACGAGCAGTACTTC
. | 15 | . | TRBJ1-5 | TRBV9 | CASSPHPENVQPQHF | TGTGCCAGCAGCCCACATCCGGAGAACGTTCAGCCCCAGCATTTT
TRBD2 | 13 | . | TRBJ2-5 | TRBV10-3 | CAISGRARETQYF | TGTGCCATTAGCGGGAGGGCGCGAGAGACCCAGTACTTC
. | 15 | . | TRBJ1-2 | TRBV18 | CASSAGAGPTNGYTF | TGTGCCAGCTCAGCGGGGGCAGGTCCAACGAATGGCTACACCTTC
. | 15 | . | TRBJ2-7 | TRBV29-1 | CSVEGGDSVSYEQYF | TGCAGCGTTGAAGGGGGGGACAGCGTGTCCTACGAGCAGTACTTC
. | 16 | . | TRBJ1-5 | TRBV6-6 | CASSYSIGSPGQPQHF | TGTGCCAGCAGTTACTCGATTGGATCCCCAGGACAGCCCCAGCATTTT
TRBD2 | 16 | . | TRBJ2-1 | TRBV4-3 | CASSQSGIGIGNEQFF | TGCGCCAGCAGCCAGAGCGGGATCGGAATTGGGAATGAGCAGTTCTTC
. | 16 | . | TRBJ2-3 | TRBV11-2 | CASSPPGTHTTDTQYF | TGTGCCAGCAGCCCCCCCGGGACTCATACCACAGATACGCAGTATTTT
TRBD1 | 15 | . | TRBJ2-1 | TRBV2 | CASSLQGPSNNEQFF | TGTGCCAGCAGCTTACAGGGGCCCAGTAACAATGAGCAGTTCTTC
. | 12 | . | TRBJ2-4 | TRBV5-1 | CASSLKEGIQYF | TGCGCCAGCAGCTTGAAGGAGGGCATTCAGTACTTC
TRBD1 | 15 | . | TRBJ1-1 | TRBV18 | CASSHGQAGNTEAFF | TGTGCCAGCTCACACGGACAGGCTGGGAACACTGAAGCTTTCTTT
TRBD2 | 14 | few | TRBJ2-5 | TRBV30 | CAWSGLAGSETQYF | TGTGCCTGGAGTGGGCTAGCGGGAAGCGAGACCCAGTACTTC
TRBD2 | 14 | once | TRBJ2-7 | TRBV7-9 | CASSPTSGAYEQYF | TGTGCCAGCAGCCCTACTAGCGGGGCCTACGAGCAGTACTTC
TRBD2 | 13 | . | TRBJ2-1 | TRBV5-3 | CAEAGVGYNEQFF | TGTGCTGAGGCGGGAGTCGGGTATAATGAGCAGTTCTTC
. | 16 | . | TRBJ2-2 | TRBV18 | CASSPRNTMADGELFF | TGTGCCAGCTCACCACGCAATACAATGGCGGATGGGGAGCTGTTTTTT
TRBD1 | 16 | . | TRBJ2-3 | TRBV7-6 | CASSSKGAVPTDTQYF | TGTGCCAGCAGCTCCAAGGGGGCCGTACCCACAGATACGCAGTATTTT
. | 12 | . | TRBJ1-1 | TRBV28 | CASSLLGGEAFF | TGTGCCAGCAGTTTATTGGGGGGAGAAGCTTTCTTT
. | 11 | . | TRBJ1-1 | TRBV30 | CAWILEDEAFF | TGTGCCTGGATTTTAGAAGATGAAGCTTTCTTT
. | 14 | . | TRBJ2-3 | TRBV7-2 | CASSPGLQVDTQYF | TGTGCCAGCAGCCCGGGACTTCAAGTGGATACGCAGTATTTT
TRBD2 | 12 | . | TRBJ2-1 | TRBV29-1 | CSGRLASDEQFF | TGCAGCGGGAGACTAGCATCGGATGAGCAGTTCTTC
. | 13 | once | TRBJ2-1 | TRBV7-2 | CASSPDRHNEQFF | TGTGCCAGCAGCCCTGACAGACACAATGAGCAGTTCTTC
. | 15 | . | TRBJ1-1 | TRBV28 | CASSSFQGGNTEAFF | TGTGCCAGCAGTTCGTTTCAGGGTGGGAACACTGAAGCTTTCTTT
. | 13 | once | TRBJ2-5 | TRBV7-9 | CASSPRGQETQYF | TGTGCCAGCAGCCCCAGGGGCCAAGAGACCCAGTACTTC
TRBD2 | 13 | once | TRBJ2-6 | TRBV15 | CATRGAGANVLTF | TGTGCCACCCGGGGGGCTGGGGCCAACGTCCTGACTTTC
TRBD1 | 15 | . | TRBJ2-5 | TRBV15 | CATSRTGANQETQYF | TGTGCCACCAGCAGGACAGGGGCGAACCAAGAGACCCAGTACTTC
TRBD1 | 15 | . | TRBJ1-5 | TRBV29-1 | CSVTDRDNSNQPQHF | TGCAGCGTTACCGACAGGGACAATAGCAATCAGCCCCAGCATTTT
. | 15 | . | TRBJ2-3 | TRBV7-2 | CASSLVARGTDTQYF | TGTGCCAGCAGCTTAGTTGCCAGGGGCACAGATACGCAGTATTTT
. | 15 | . | TRBJ2-7 | TRBV7-9 | CASSPHKSGSYEQYF | TGTGCCAGCAGCCCCCACAAGTCGGGCTCCTACGAGCAGTACTTC
. | 15 | . | TRBJ1-5 | TRBV2 | CASSEGTVSNQPQHF | TGTGCCAGCAGTGAAGGCACGGTGAGCAATCAGCCCCAGCATTTT
. | 15 | few | TRBJ2-1 | TRBV4-2 | CASSHFLGNYNEQFF | TGTGCCAGCAGCCACTTTCTCGGGAACTACAATGAGCAGTTCTTC
TRBD2 | 17 | . | TRBJ2-3 | TRBV14 | CASSQRGLADSTDTQYF | TGTGCCAGCAGTCAACGCGGGCTAGCGGATAGCACAGATACGCAGTATTTT
. | 13 | . | TRBJ1-5 | TRBV28 | CATLQGGRQPQHF | TGTGCCACGCTACAGGGAGGGCGGCAGCCCCAGCATTTT